This T cell receptor (beta chain) was recovered during a study of Ad26.COV2.S vaccination and SARS-CoV-2 variants. Whole-study findings and limits: Measurement of non-spike TCR breadth gave similar results in vaccine and placebo recipients. The TCR breadth and depth analyses may have understated or missed part of the total T cell responses. The authors reported substantial breadth in spike-specific CD8+ and CD4+ T cell responses after vaccination.

Some clones are missing from TCRdb's copy, which holds only in-frame ones; the method was immunoSEQ multiplex PCR. The sample holds about 350,000 clones, 88% seen once. This clone has just a few counts. Its specificity is unknown. Treatment reported: 19 received Ad26.COV2.S at low or high dose, single or two shots; about 5 received placebo; per-sample allocation not given. Each sample was drawn 63 days after the first injection (of vaccine or placebo). Boston provided a donor who was an adult aged 18-55 years. V gave up 2 bases and J gave up 5 bases; unmatched junction bases: 3. CDR1 and CDR2 (germline): SGHTA, FQGNSA. The CDR3 consists of 16 residues.

V and J are TRBV7-2 and TRBJ2-2; 12 bases are shared with TRBD1. The sequencing used peripheral blood, collected in a trial of Ad26.COV2.S vaccine versus placebo. The receptor was derived from a person between 18 and 65 years old who received the Ad26.COV2.S COVID-19 vaccine or a placebo. The CDR3 DNA follows: TGTGCCAGCAGCTTAAGGGACAGGGGGCAGACCGGGGAGCTGTTTTTT. Translation gives CASSLRDRGQTGELFF.